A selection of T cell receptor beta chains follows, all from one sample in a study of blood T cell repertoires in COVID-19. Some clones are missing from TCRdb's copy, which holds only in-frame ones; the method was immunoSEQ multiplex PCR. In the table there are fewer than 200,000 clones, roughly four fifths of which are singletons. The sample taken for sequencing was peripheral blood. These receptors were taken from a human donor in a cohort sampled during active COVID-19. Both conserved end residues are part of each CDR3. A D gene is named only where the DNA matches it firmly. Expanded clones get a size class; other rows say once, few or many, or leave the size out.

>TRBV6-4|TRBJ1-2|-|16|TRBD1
TGTGCCAGCAGTGACGGGGGAAACAGGGGTCCCTATGGCTACACCTTC
CASSDGGNRGPYGYTF
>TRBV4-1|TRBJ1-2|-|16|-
TGCGCCAGCAGCCATGACGCGAAACAGGGTGGTTATGGCTACACCTTC
CASSHDAKQGGYGYTF
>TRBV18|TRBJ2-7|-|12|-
TGTGCCAGCTCACCAGGGGGGTACGAGCAGTACTTC
CASSPGGYEQYF
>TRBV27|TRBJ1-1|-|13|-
TGTGCCAGCAGTTTACAGGTGAACACTGAAGCTTTCTTT
CASSLQVNTEAFF
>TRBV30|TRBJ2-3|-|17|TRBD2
TGTGCCTGGAGTCCGAGGTGGATAGCGGGGCAGAAAGATACGCAGTATTTT
CAWSPRWIAGQKDTQYF
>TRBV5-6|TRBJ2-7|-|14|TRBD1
TGTGCCAGCAGCTTGGGGACAGGGGGATACGAGCAGTACTTC
CASSLGTGGYEQYF
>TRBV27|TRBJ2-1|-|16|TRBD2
TGTGCCAGCAGTTTTTCTACTAGTTCCGGGAGGGCTGAGCAGTTCTTC
CASSFSTSSGRAEQFF
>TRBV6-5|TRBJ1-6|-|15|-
TGTGCCAGCATTTTGACAGGTGTTGGAAATTCACCCCTCCACTTT
CASILTGVGNSPLHF
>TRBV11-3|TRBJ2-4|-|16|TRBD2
TGTGCCAGCAGATATTTTGGGACTAGCGGCGTAGGCATTCAGTACTTC
CASRYFGTSGVGIQYF
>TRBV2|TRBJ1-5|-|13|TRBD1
TGTGCCACCTCAGGGGGCGGCAATCAGCCCCAGCATTTT
CATSGGGNQPQHF
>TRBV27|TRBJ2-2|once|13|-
TGTGCCAGCTTGGGGGGGAACACCGGGGAGCTGTTTTTT
CASLGGNTGELFF
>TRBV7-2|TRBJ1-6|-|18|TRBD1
TGTGCCAGCAGCTTCGCTCCGCGTGGGACAGGGGGAAATTCACCCCTCCACTTT
CASSFAPRGTGGNSPLHF
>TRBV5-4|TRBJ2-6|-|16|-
TGTGCCAGCAGCTCCGAGGCGGTTTTGGGGGCCAACGTCCTGACTTTC
CASSSEAVLGANVLTF
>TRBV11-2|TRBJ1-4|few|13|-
TGTGCCAGCAGCTTTCAGGGTGGTGAAAAACTGTTTTTT
CASSFQGGEKLFF
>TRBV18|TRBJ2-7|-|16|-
TGTGCCAGCTCATCCACCATGGCGGGGACCTCCTACGAGCAGTACTTC
CASSSTMAGTSYEQYF
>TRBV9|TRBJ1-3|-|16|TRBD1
TGTGCCAGCAGCCGGGACCTGGACAGGGCAGGAAACACCATATATTTT
CASSRDLDRAGNTIYF
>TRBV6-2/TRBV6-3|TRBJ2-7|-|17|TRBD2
TGTGCCAGCAGTTACTCGAGCCTAGCGGGGGGGCCCGACGAGCAGTACTTC
CASSYSSLAGGPDEQYF
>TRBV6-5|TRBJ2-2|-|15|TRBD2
TGTGCCAGCAGGGTCGGGAGGAGGAACACCGGGGAGCTGTTTTTT
CASRVGRRNTGELFF
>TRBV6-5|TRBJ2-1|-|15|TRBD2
TGTGCCAGCAGAAGTAGCGGGGGGGCTTTGAGTGAGCAGTTCTTC
CASRSSGGALSEQFF
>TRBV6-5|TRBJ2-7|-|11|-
TGTGCCAGCAGAACAGGGATCGAGCAGTACTTC
CASRTGIEQYF
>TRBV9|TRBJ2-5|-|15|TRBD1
TGTGCCAGCAGCGCGCTTACAGGGGGCCGGGAGACCCAGTACTTC
CASSALTGGRETQYF
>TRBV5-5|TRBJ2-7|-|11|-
TGTGCCAGCAGCCCGGGCTACGAGCAGTACTTC
CASSPGYEQYF
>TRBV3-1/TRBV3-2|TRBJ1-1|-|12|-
TGTGCCAGCAGCCAGGGAGGGACTGAAGCTTTCTTT
CASSQGGTEAFF
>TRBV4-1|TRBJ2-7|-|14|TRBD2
TGCGCCAGCAGCCACCTAGCGGGGAGTTACGAGCAGTACTTC
CASSHLAGSYEQYF
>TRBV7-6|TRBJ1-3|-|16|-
TGTGCCAGCAGCTTAGCAATGCCGGAGGCTGGAAACACCATATATTTT
CASSLAMPEAGNTIYF